The clone carrying this T cell receptor (beta chain) was seen only a few times. The antigen remains undetermined. Noted time point: patch test 2, 6 weeks after DPC sensitization. Regarding treatment: therapeutic diphenylcyclopropenone sensitization with weekly scalp DPC. This entry belongs to a study of human T cells and chemical hapten exposure. Study-level information: The study traced per-sample TCR yield variation mainly to small differences in pooled library volumes.

Study conclusions and caveats: Controls had significantly fewer large CDR3 similarity clusters than were formed by expanded TCRs.

Individual cDNA molecules each carried unique molecular identifiers attached by the library. From the RACE reads, TCRdb called clonotypes with MiXCR, one entry per CDR3 protein. Among about 85,000 distinct CDR3 sequences listed, around a tenth were seen once. The clonotype was recovered from a man aged 18-30 years with alopecia areata. Some clones in this sample may be carry-over from other donors' samples. The sample was whole blood, taken in connection with sensitization to the hapten diphenylcyclopropenone (DPC).

The CDR3 DNA follows: TGTGCCAGCAGCTTAAAGGGGCAGGGGGACACTGAAGCTTTCTTT. Amino acid sequence: CASSLKGQGDTEAFF. The chain links TRBV7-6 to TRBJ1-1; TRBD1 aligns across 7 bases. There are 15 residues in the CDR3. Per germline, CDR1 SGHVS and CDR2 FNYEAQ. V trimming: 2 bases; J trimming: 3 bases; junction bases outside the gene matches: 6. Full variable domain (outside the CDR3, taken from reference TRBV7-6 and TRBJ1-1): GAGVSQSPRYKVTKRGQDVALRCDPISGHVSLYWYRQALGQGPEFLTYFNYEAQQDKSGLPNDRFSAERPEGSISTLTIQRTEQRDSAMYRCASSLKGQGDTEAFFGQGTRLTVV.